Sequencing of this T cell receptor (beta chain) was carried out in a study of monozygotic twins with inflammatory bowel disease. TCRdb re-called the 5' RACE reads; one entry per CDR3 protein, DNA not given. This sample contains 350,000 to 500,000 distinct CDR3 sequences. This receptor was obtained from a human donor with ulcerative colitis or Crohn's disease, or a healthy co-twin of an affected twin (not recorded which). The material sequenced was blood.

The CDR3 protein is CASSSGQLLTTNEKLFF. The chain joins TRBV9 to TRBJ1-4; the TCRdb D gene call, TRBD1, has no DNA to confirm it. The CDR3 runs to 17 residues. The germline V gene encodes CDR1 SGDLS and CDR2 YYNGEE.